Described below is a single T cell receptor beta chain sequence and its context. The sample comes from a study of OX40 agonist ivuxolimab in advanced cancers. Across the whole study: Two patients with cutaneous melanoma and one with hepatocellular carcinoma, three in total, showed partial responses.

The CDR3 extends over 15 amino acids. Between the trimmed V and J ends, which lost 7 bases and 6 bases, there was a span of 21 bases. The germline gives CDR1 LNHDA, CDR2 SQIVND (reference sequence). Measured with immunoSEQ multiplex PCR; TCRdb has only the in-frame clones, and not every one. The table shows about 99,000 clones, with roughly 95% occurring only once. Autoimmune disease history or systemic immunosuppression excluded patients. The clonotype was recovered from an adult with an advanced solid tumor such as melanoma, head and neck, liver or kidney cancer. Here the sequenced sample was CD4+ or CD8+ T cells sorted from blood, taken in a trial of the OX40 agonist ivuxolimab. This chain joins TRBV19 and TRBJ1-2, with D perhaps TRBD1 (6 bases). CDR3 loop: CASKPNPGQGHGYTF. CDR3 bases: TGTGCCAGTAAACCTAACCCCGGGCAGGGGCATGGCTACACCTTC.